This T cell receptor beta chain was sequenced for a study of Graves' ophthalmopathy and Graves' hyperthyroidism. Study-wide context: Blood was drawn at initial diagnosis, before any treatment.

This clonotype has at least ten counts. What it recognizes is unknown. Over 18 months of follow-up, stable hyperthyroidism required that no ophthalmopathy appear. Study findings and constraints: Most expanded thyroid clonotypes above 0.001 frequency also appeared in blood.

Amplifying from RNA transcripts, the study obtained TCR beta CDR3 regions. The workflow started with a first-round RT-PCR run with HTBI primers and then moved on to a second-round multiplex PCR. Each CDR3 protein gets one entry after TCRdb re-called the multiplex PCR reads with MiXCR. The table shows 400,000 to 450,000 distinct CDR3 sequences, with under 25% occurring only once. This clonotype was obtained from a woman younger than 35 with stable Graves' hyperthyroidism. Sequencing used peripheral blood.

The CDR3 spells CASKSSGSGVTQYF. The CDR3 nucleotides are TGTGCCAGCAAATCTAGCGGGAGCGGGGTGACCCAGTACTTC. The rearrangement links TRBV2 to TRBJ2-5; 10 bases line up with TRBD2. V trimming: 7 bases; J trimming: 7 bases; junction bases outside the gene matches: 9. The germline gives CDR1 SNHLY, CDR2 FYNNEI. This CDR3 region has 14 residues.